This T cell receptor (beta chain) was captured in a study of blood T cell repertoires in COVID-19. The overall study: The cDNA or gDNA used as material had been derived from T cells, B-cell-depleted T cells, or PBMCs.

The V gene's germline CDR1 is ENHRY and CDR2 SYGVKD. The CDR3 totals 17 residues. Germline trimming cut 0 bases from V and 4 bases from J; bases unmatched to any gene: 5. Authors' methods: Reference gene primer amplification gave estimated nucleated cell counts. Clones were read by immunoSEQ multiplex PCR, and TCRdb kept only the in-frame ones, dropping some. That table is the source of V, J and clone size, and D and trimming were worked out from the DNA. This table has tens of thousands of clones, about 90% appearing once. This chain uses TRBV10-3 with TRBJ2-1, with 11 nucleotides matching TRBD2. The source material was peripheral blood. The receptor was isolated from a man aged 60 to 75 with acute or convalescent COVID-19. The CDR3 reads CAISESRGTSGYNEQFF. CDR3 DNA: TGTGCCATCAGTGAGTCGAGGGGGACTAGCGGTTACAATGAGCAGTTCTTC.